This passage covers 10 T cell receptor beta chains from one sample sequenced in a study of metastatic and nonmetastatic thyroid tumors. Treatment of any kind had been given to no patient before thyroid surgery. MiXCR was used by TCRdb to re-call the PCR reads. Of 35,000 to 55,000 clones listed, under 30% are singletons. Source material: blood. The receptors were sampled from a male donor with papillary thyroid cancer or a benign thyroid nodule (not recorded which). Some clones in this sample may be carry-over from other donors' samples.

This clone was seen repeatedly, ten times or more. The chain employs TRBV7-2 and TRBJ1-5; perhaps TRBD1 as D (5 bases). CDR3 length: 15 amino acids. V lost 5 bases and J 0 bases, leaving 11 bases between the germline ends. Germline assignment: CDR1 SGHTA and CDR2 FQGNSA. The CDR3 sequence is CASSPGVISNQPQHF. For the CDR3, the DNA is TGTGCCAGCAGCCCGGGGGTAATTAGCAATCAGCCCCAGCATTTT.

This clone was observed at least ten times. A much larger clone lies one base from this, so it may be a read error. The sample holds other DNA sequences that translate to the same CDR3. V is TRBV15 and J is TRBJ2-1; D unresolved. Germline V gene sequence: CDR1 LNHNV, CDR2 YYDKDF (reference sequence). V was cut by 1 base and J by 0 bases, with 7 bases left in between. The CDR3 covers 15 residues. The CDR3 region is CATSRARSSYNEQFF. The CDR3, as DNA: TGTGCCACCAGCAGAGCACGGAGCTCCTACAATGAGCAGTTCTTC.

As concerns this clone: The junction shows a germline mismatch at one end, possibly a read error. The chain joins TRBV2 to TRBJ2-2, with 12 bases lining up with TRBD2. Germline CDR1 SNHLY, CDR2 FYNNEI. This CDR3 is 15 amino acids long. Here the CDR3 reads CASTSGRGNTGELSF. DNA for the CDR3: TGTGCCAGCACTAGCGGGAGGGGTAACACCGGGGAGCTGTCTTTC.

The chain combines TRBV30 with TRBJ1-5; a weak D match, TRBD1 (6 bases). The CDR3 has 14 residues. The germline gives CDR1 GTSNPN, CDR2 SVGIG (reference sequence). Trimming removed 3 bases at V and 7 bases at J, with 16 bases between. CDR3 sequence: CAWSPGGARQPQHF. CDR3 nucleotide sequence: TGTGCCTGGAGCCCGGGGGGGGCTCGGCAGCCCCAGCATTTT.

There are many counts of this clone. The chain joins TRBV6-2 or TRBV6-3 to TRBJ2-5; D unclear. The CDR3 consists of 14 residues. Trimming removed 0 bases at V and 5 bases at J, with 10 bases between. CDR1 is MNHEY and CDR2 is SVGEGT in the germline V gene. The CDR3 nucleotides read TGTGCCAGCAGTTACTCACACCTCCGGGAGACCCAGTACTTC. Residues: CASSYSHLRETQYF.

This clone was recorded at least ten times. V usage is TRBV3-1 and J usage is TRBJ2-5; TRBD2 aligns across 10 bases. This CDR3 spans 15 amino acids. Germline assignment: CDR1 LGHDT and CDR2 YNNKEL (reference sequence). The V segment lost 2 bases and the J segment 5 bases; nucleotides outside the gene matches: 5. CDR3 sequence reads: CASSQLSGRDETQYF. CDR3 bases: TGTGCCAGCAGCCAACTCAGCGGGAGGGATGAGACCCAGTACTTC.

The chain carries TRBV20-1 and TRBJ2-3, with 9 bases that match TRBD1. This CDR3 comprises 14 residues. Unmatched junction bases numbered 6, after V lost 6 bases and J lost 2 bases. From germline, CDR1 is DFQATT and CDR2 SNEGSKA (reference sequence). The CDR3: CSANDRGNTDTQYF. CDR3 DNA: TGCAGTGCCAATGACAGGGGGAACACAGATACGCAGTATTTT.

This clone turned up a few times. The chain uses TRBV12-3 or TRBV12-4 and TRBJ1-6; D is uncertain. The CDR3 loop spans 17 amino acids. Trimming shortened V by 6 bases and J by 0 bases, and 15 bases separated the two germline ends. The CDR3 spells CASSHRHPSSYNSPLHF. The CDR3 region has the DNA TGTGCCAGCAGCCACAGACACCCGAGCTCCTATAATTCACCCCTCCACTTT.

With regard to this clone: This sequence may be a read error, since a much larger clone differs from it by one base. The chain employs TRBV18 and TRBJ2-4; weak D call: TRBD1 (5 bases). The ends were cut back, 5 bases at V and 8 bases at J, with 13 bases in the middle. Germline lookup yields CDR1 KGHSH and CDR2 LQKENI. The CDR3 has 13 residues. CDR3 protein: CASSACSRDIQYF. CDR3 nucleotides: TGTGCCAGCTCAGCCTGCTCCAGGGACATTCAGTACTTC. The full variable domain, with the rest looked up from reference TRBV18 and TRBJ2-4, is NAGVMQNPRHLVRRRGQEARLRCSPMKGHSHVYWYRQLPEEGLKFMVYLQKENIIDESGMPKERFSAEFPKEGPSILRIQQVVRGDSAAYFCASSACSRDIQYFGAGTRLSVL.

This clone was seen only once. The V and J genes are TRBV20-1 and TRBJ2-2; D could derive from TRBD1 or TRBD2 (5 bases each). The CDR3 sequence is 15 residues long. Germline CDR1 DFQATT, CDR2 SNEGSKA (reference sequence). The V gene lost 3 bases and the J gene lost 2 bases, with 13 bases spanning the gap. The CDR3 nucleotides are TGCAGTGCTAGTAGAAGGGACGCTAACACCGGGGAGCTGTTTTTT. This gives the protein CSASRRDANTGELFF.